A single sample is the source of the 23 T cell receptor beta chains below, sequenced in a study of Tregs in tolerant kidney transplant recipients. Libraries were prepared by immunoSEQ multiplex PCR; TCRdb keeps only in-frame clonotypes and omits some of them. Among about 60,000 clones listed, roughly 92% were seen once. The input for sequencing was CD8+ T cells from blood, taken before the transplant. The source is a human donor who received a combined kidney and bone marrow transplant.

This chain joins TRBV7-9 and TRBJ2-3; D is undetermined. CDR1 SEHNR and CDR2 FQNEAQ come from the germline V gene (reference sequence). V was trimmed by 4 bases and J by 6 bases, leaving 5 bases between them. The CDR3 is 11 amino acids. CDR3: CASSSLDTQYF. Here the CDR3 DNA reads TGTGCCAGCAGCTCCCTGGATACGCAGTATTTT.

The chain recombines TRBV4-1 with TRBJ1-1, with a possible D match to TRBD1 (6 bases). V was clipped by 3 bases and J by 2 bases, with 10 bases between them. This CDR3 has 14 amino acids. The germline gives CDR1 MGHRA, CDR2 YSYEKL. CDR3 protein: CASSQLQGNTEAFF. The CDR3 DNA follows: TGCGCCAGCAGCCAGTTACAGGGAAACACTGAAGCTTTCTTT.

The gene calls are TRBV30 and TRBJ1-1; D call uncertain. Germline-derived CDR1 and CDR2 are GTSNPN and SVGIG (reference sequence). CDR3 size: 12 residues. Deletions cut 0 bases from V and 5 bases from J, with 7 bases between. CDR3 bases: TGTGCCTGGAGTGTACACCATACTGAAGCTTTCTTT. Protein product: CAWSVHHTEAFF.

The J gene is TRBJ2-1, the V gene TRBV7-6, with D perhaps TRBD2 (6 bases). This CDR3 comprises 15 residues. Looked up from germline, CDR1 is SGHVS and CDR2 is FNYEAQ. Deletions cut 3 bases from V and 14 bases from J, with 23 bases between. This CDR3 reads CASSFYLNRGGNEFF. The CDR3, as DNA: TGTGCCAGCAGCTTTTATCTCAATAGGGGCGGGAATGAGTTCTTC.

The gene calls are TRBV6-5 and TRBJ2-7, with 12 positions matching TRBD2. Trimming took 0 bases from V and 3 from J; bases not matched to a gene: 0. CDR3 length: 15 residues. Germline V gene sequence: CDR1 MNHEY, CDR2 SVGAGI. CDR3 sequence (DNA): TGTGCCAGCAGTTACTCGACTAGCGGGAGCTACGAGCAGTACTTC. Translated, it gives CASSYSTSGSYEQYF.

The chain joins TRBV29-1 to TRBJ2-3; D gene uncertain. The CDR3 totals 11 residues. The germline V and J ends were trimmed by 8 bases and 0 bases, with 6 bases remaining between them. Germline CDR1 SQVTM, CDR2 ANQGSEA. As DNA, the CDR3 is TGCAGCATTGTAAGCACAGATACGCAGTATTTT. Its protein is CSIVSTDTQYF.

The rearrangement joins TRBV27 to TRBJ2-1; 7 bases fit TRBD2. From germline, CDR1 is MNHEY and CDR2 SMNVEV (reference sequence). J was trimmed by 14 bases and V by 3 bases; bases with no gene match: 7. This CDR3 is 12 amino acids long. The CDR3 loop reads CASSFASGVEFF. The CDR3 region has the DNA TGTGCCAGCAGTTTCGCTAGCGGCGTGGAGTTCTTC.

The chain recombines TRBV10-3 with TRBJ2-7, with 8 nucleotides matching TRBD1. Germline V gives CDR1 ENHRY, CDR2 SYGVKD. The CDR3 has 13 amino acids. Trimming removed 8 bases from V and 4 bases from J; junction bases left unmatched: 7. CDR3 DNA: TGTGCCATCCGGCCAGGGGGCAATTACGAGCAGTACTTC. Translated, it gives CAIRPGGNYEQYF.

This clone was recorded only once. This chain links TRBV5-6 with TRBJ1-5; D might be TRBD1 (6 bases). CDR1 is SGHDT, CDR2 YYEEEE, per germline. V was trimmed by 2 bases and J by 0 bases, leaving 9 bases between them. The CDR3 totals 15 residues. CDR3 in DNA: TGTGCCAGCAGCTTACAGGGATATAGCAATCAGCCCCAGCATTTT. It codes for CASSLQGYSNQPQHF.

The J gene is TRBJ2-3, the V gene TRBV5-1; 7 bases are a match to TRBD2. CDR1 and CDR2 from the germline V gene are SGHRS and YFSETQ. The CDR3 is made up of 14 amino acids. Unmatched junction bases numbered 5, after V lost 7 bases and J lost 0 bases. The CDR3 bases are TGCGCCAGCGGAAGCGGGACTAGCACAGATACGCAGTATTTT. This translates into CASGSGTSTDTQYF.

V is TRBV7-9 and J is TRBJ2-1; 7 nucleotides agree with TRBD1. V shed 3 bases and J 5 bases; nucleotides not matched to a gene: 16. Germline V gene data show CDR1 as SEHNR and CDR2 as FQNEAQ (reference sequence). This CDR3 contains 18 residues. CDR3 protein: CASSFPLTGTEAHNEQFF. The CDR3 nucleotides are TGTGCCAGCAGCTTCCCCTTAACCGGGACAGAGGCACACAATGAGCAGTTCTTC.

This sequence joins TRBV15 and TRBJ2-2, with 10 bases that match TRBD1. The CDR3 has 15 amino acids. V dropped 5 bases and J dropped 5; count of bases not matched to a gene: 5. The V gene's germline CDR1 is LNHNV and CDR2 YYDKDF (reference sequence). CDR3 nucleotides: TGTGCCACCAGCCGGGACAGGGGCCTAACCGGGGAGCTGTTTTTT. This encodes CATSRDRGLTGELFF.

The genes are TRBV6-6 and TRBJ2-4, with D unresolved. CDR1 is MNHNY, CDR2 SVGAGI, per germline (reference sequence). Trimming cost V 2 bases and J 7 bases, with 12 bases left between them. The CDR3 consists of 14 residues. The chain's CDR3 is CASSYGQLWNIQYF. CDR3 DNA: TGTGCCAGCAGTTACGGGCAGCTTTGGAACATTCAGTACTTC.

The rearrangement joins TRBV5-1 to TRBJ2-2, with 11 bases fitting TRBD1. Germline V gene data show CDR1 as SGHRS and CDR2 as YFSETQ. V was pared by 3 bases and J by 6 bases, with 4 bases of the junction left unmatched. This CDR3 spans 15 amino acids. CDR3 DNA sequence: TGCGCCAGCAGCTCGGACAGGGGGCGGTCCGGGGAGCTGTTTTTT. This translates into CASSSDRGRSGELFF. The variable domain in full, completed from reference TRBV5-1 and TRBJ2-2, reads KAGVTQTPRYLIKTRGQQVTLSCSPISGHRSVSWYQQTPGQGLQFLFEYFSETQRNKGNFPGRFSGRQFSNSRSEMNVSTLELGDSALYLCASSSDRGRSGELFFGEGSRLTVL.

The chain recombines TRBV4-3 with TRBJ2-1; 8 bases match TRBD2. The germline CDR1 and CDR2 sequences are LGHNA and YSLEER. The V gene end was trimmed by 3 bases and the J gene end by 2 bases; junction bases not matched to a gene: 9. CDR3 size: 17 residues. CDR3 sequence reads: CASSQAGGVGPYNEQFF. DNA for the CDR3: TGCGCCAGCAGCCAGGCGGGAGGCGTAGGCCCCTACAATGAGCAGTTCTTC.

The CDR3 nucleotides are TGTGCCAGTAGTATTGCCTCGCGGGCGGGGGGTCAGCCCCAGCATTTT. Its translation: CASSIASRAGGQPQHF. The rearrangement links TRBV19 to TRBJ1-5, with D tentatively TRBD1 (5 bases). V gave up 3 bases and J gave up 6 bases, with 18 bases separating them. This CDR3 region has 16 residues. The V gene's germline CDR1 is LNHDA and CDR2 SQIVND (reference sequence).

V is TRBV7-2 and J is TRBJ2-6; D not resolved. The CDR3 runs 14 residues. Germline V gene sequence: CDR1 SGHTA, CDR2 FQGNSA. Trimming pared 5 bases from V and 4 bases from J, leaving 9 bases between. The CDR3 is CASSANSGANVLTF. In nucleotides, the CDR3 is TGTGCCAGCAGCGCTAATTCGGGGGCCAACGTCCTGACTTTC. Filled out from reference TRBV7-2 and TRBJ2-6, the complete variable domain reads GAGVSQSPSNKVTEKGKDVELRCDPISGHTALYWYRQSLGQGLEFLIYFQGNSAPDKSGLPSDRFSAERTGGSVSTLTIQRTQQEDSAVYLCASSANSGANVLTFGAGSRLTVL.

The chain uses TRBV14 and TRBJ2-1, with D possibly being TRBD1 (5 bases). The germline V gene encodes CDR1 SGHDN and CDR2 FVKESK. The CDR3 runs to 14 residues. V lost 0 bases to trimming and J lost 7 bases, with 10 bases between them. CDR3 protein: CASSQEKRGNEQFF. In nucleotides, the CDR3 is TGTGCCAGCAGCCAAGAGAAAAGGGGTAATGAGCAGTTCTTC.

The CDR3 region is CASSFSYNPTYEQYF. For the CDR3, the DNA is TGCGCCAGCAGCTTCAGTTACAATCCAACCTACGAGCAGTACTTC. V and J are TRBV5-1 and TRBJ2-7; no clear D. V gave up 2 bases and J gave up 2 bases, with 14 bases separating them. The V gene's germline CDR1 is SGHRS and CDR2 YFSETQ. The CDR3 runs 15 residues.

The chain carries TRBV15 and TRBJ1-5; D is uncertain. V was trimmed by 9 bases and J by 6 bases, leaving 15 bases between them. The CDR3 length is 13 residues. Germline values: CDR1 LNHNV, CDR2 YYDKDF (reference sequence). This CDR3 reads CATSQERIQPQHF. Here the CDR3 DNA reads TGTGCCACATCGCAGGAAAGGATTCAGCCCCAGCATTTT.

This clone was found once. This rearrangement joins TRBV7-2 to TRBJ2-5; D ambiguous. The J call is doubtful: the DNA matches TRBJ2-7 better. The CDR3 covers 14 residues. Germline V CDR1 and CDR2: SGHTA, FQGNSA. CDR3 region: CASSLGLITYEQYF. The CDR3 nucleotides are TGTGCCAGCAGCCTAGGCCTAATCACCTACGAGCAGTACTTC.

The V and J genes are TRBV18 and TRBJ1-5, with TRBD1 matching 9 bases. Germline-derived CDR1 and CDR2 are KGHSH and LQKENI. This CDR3 region has 16 residues. The V and J ends lost 3 bases and 6 bases, in that order; junction bases with no gene match: 9. As DNA, the CDR3 is TGTGCCAGCTCACCCCGTTGGACAGGGGTATTTCAGCCCCAGCATTTT. Translation: CASSPRWTGVFQPQHF.

This sequence joins TRBV9 and TRBJ2-7; D remains unclear. The J call may be incorrect, as the DNA end agrees better with TRBJ1-2. CDR1 SGDLS and CDR2 YYNGEE come from the germline V gene. This CDR3 is built from 14 residues. CDR3 sequence reads: CASSVGGGEYGYTF. The DNA for the CDR3 is TGTGCCAGCAGCGTAGGCGGAGGAGAGTATGGCTACACCTTC.